The entry that follows covers one TCR beta chain sequence. Its antigen is unknown. This record belongs to a study of T-cell memory formation after mild COVID-19. The study's findings and limits: Memory cells collected pre-infection included some clones that later responded, suggesting cross-reactive memory joined.

The CDR3 is made up of 14 amino acids. J gave up 5 bases and V 6 bases, and 7 bases lay outside the gene matches. Germline V gives CDR1 SGHRS, CDR2 YFSETQ. TCRdb recomputed calls from the 5' RACE reads with MiXCR, one row per CDR3 protein. Of about 560,000 distinct CDR3 sequences in the sample, about a sixth were seen once. The chain couples TRBV5-1 to TRBJ2-2, with TRBD2 matching over 7 bases. This clonotype was sampled from an adult woman who had mild COVID-19 (a few samples of this study predate the infection). Cell type and time point are not known. Sequencing used PBMCs or a T cell subset sorted from them (not recorded which). The CDR3 sequence is CASNGEGRTGELFF. Here the CDR3 DNA reads TGCGCCAGCAATGGGGAGGGCCGAACCGGGGAGCTGTTTTTT.